These 10 T cell receptor beta chains came from one sample sequenced in a study of T cell responses to AZD1222 COVID-19 vaccine. The data were produced by immunoSEQ multiplex PCR, yet TCRdb's version contains in-frame clones alone and is incomplete. The sample records 150,000 to 200,000 clones, around 90% being singletons. Sequences were derived from peripheral blood, sampled 28 days after the second dose of the MenACWY control vaccine. These receptors all come from an adult who received the MenACWY meningococcal vaccine as a control.

The chain links TRBV5-4 to TRBJ2-5; no clear D. CDR1 is SGHNT and CDR2 is YYREEE in the germline V gene (reference sequence). The CDR3 consists of 12 residues. Deletions cut 4 bases from V and 5 bases from J, with 9 bases between. CDR3 in amino acids: CASSPLGETQYF. The CDR3 DNA reads TGTGCCAGCAGCCCCCTGGGGGAGACCCAGTACTTC.

This chain joins TRBV14 and TRBJ2-1, with 10 bases identical to TRBD2. This CDR3 region has 15 residues. The V gene's germline CDR1 is SGHDN and CDR2 FVKESK. J lost 9 bases, V lost 2 bases, and 7 bases had no gene match. This CDR3 reads CASSQRLAGIGEQFF. The CDR3 DNA reads TGTGCCAGCAGCCAAAGACTAGCGGGTATAGGTGAGCAGTTCTTC.

This clone was recorded a few times. V gene TRBV2 combines with J gene TRBJ2-2, with 7 bases lining up with TRBD1. V gave up 5 bases and J gave up 7 bases; unmatched junction bases: 4. Germline V gene data show CDR1 as SNHLY and CDR2 as FYNNEI. This CDR3 contains 13 residues. CDR3 sequence: CASSNTGDGELFF. The DNA for the CDR3 is TGTGCCAGCAGTAATACAGGGGACGGGGAGCTGTTTTTT. The complete variable domain, with remaining parts taken from reference TRBV2 and TRBJ2-2, reads EPEVTQTPSHQVTQMGQEVILRCVPISNHLYFYWYRQILGQKVEFLVSFYNNEISEKSEIFDDQFSVERPDGSNFTLKIRSTKLEDSAMYFCASSNTGDGELFFGEGSRLTVL.

The chain carries TRBV9 and TRBJ2-3; D is unresolved. This CDR3 has 15 amino acids. V lost 2 bases, J lost 0 bases, and 10 bases lay in between. Germline-derived CDR1 and CDR2 are SGDLS and YYNGEE. The CDR3 loop is CASSVLHVSTDTQYF. In nucleotides, the CDR3 is TGTGCCAGCAGCGTCCTCCACGTCAGCACAGATACGCAGTATTTT. Drawing the rest from reference TRBV9 and TRBJ2-3, the complete variable domain is DSGVTQTPKHLITATGQRVTLRCSPRSGDLSVYWYQQSLDQGLQFLIQYYNGEERAKGNILERFSAQQFPDLHSELNLSSLELGDSALYFCASSVLHVSTDTQYFGPGTRLTVL.

The V and J genes are TRBV9 and TRBJ1-5; tentatively, D is TRBD1 (6 bases). CDR1 is SGDLS, CDR2 YYNGEE, per germline. The CDR3 sequence is 15 residues long. V lost 3 bases to trimming and J lost 6 bases, with 16 bases between them. The CDR3 nucleotides read TGTGCCAGCAGCGCGTCAGGGGATCCAGTTCAGCCCCAGCATTTT. Residues: CASSASGDPVQPQHF.

This chain connects TRBV30 to TRBJ1-3; TRBD1 might be the D (5 bases). With 2 bases removed from V and 2 bases from J, the gap between germline ends came to 10 bases. The CDR3 length is 14 residues. Per the germline V gene, CDR1 is GTSNPN and CDR2 is SVGIG (reference sequence). The CDR3 loop is CAWSTRGAGNTIYF. The CDR3 DNA is TGTGCCTGGAGTACGCGGGGGGCTGGAAACACCATATATTTT.

The chain uses TRBV4-3 and TRBJ2-3; D gene unclear. CDR3 size: 12 residues. The ends were cut back, 1 base at V and 4 bases at J, with 3 bases in the middle. Looked up from germline, CDR1 is LGHNA and CDR2 is YSLEER. The CDR3 reads CASSQASDTQYF. The CDR3 DNA sequence: TGCGCCAGCAGCCAAGCTTCAGATACGCAGTATTTT.

The chain uses TRBV9 and TRBJ1-1, with TRBD1 as a possible D gene (5 bases). The V end lost 3 bases, the J end lost 0 bases, and 12 bases lay between the germline ends. CDR3 size: 15 residues. The germline gives CDR1 SGDLS, CDR2 YYNGEE. The DNA for the CDR3 is TGTGCCAGCAGCGGACTTGGGGGGTTGAACACTGAAGCTTTCTTT. This translates into CASSGLGGLNTEAFF.

This chain connects TRBV28 to TRBJ1-1; 8 bases map to TRBD1. Germline V lookup: CDR1 MDHEN, CDR2 SYDVKM. This CDR3 region has 15 residues. With 4 bases clipped from V and 4 bases from J, the junction kept 8 bases outside the gene matches. The chain's CDR3 is CASSSSGGWGTEAFF. CDR3 DNA: TGTGCCAGCAGTTCGTCAGGGGGCTGGGGCACTGAAGCTTTCTTT.

On this clone: This same CDR3 is encoded by further DNA sequences in the sample. J is TRBJ2-1 and V is TRBV27; tentative D call: TRBD1 (6 bases). Germline assignment: CDR1 MNHEY and CDR2 SMNVEV (reference sequence). The CDR3 length is 13 residues. Trimming pared 2 bases from V and 9 bases from J, leaving 11 bases between. In DNA form, the CDR3 reads TGTGCCAGCAGTTTAGGGACATCGGGTGAGCAGTTCTTC. Amino acids: CASSLGTSGEQFF.